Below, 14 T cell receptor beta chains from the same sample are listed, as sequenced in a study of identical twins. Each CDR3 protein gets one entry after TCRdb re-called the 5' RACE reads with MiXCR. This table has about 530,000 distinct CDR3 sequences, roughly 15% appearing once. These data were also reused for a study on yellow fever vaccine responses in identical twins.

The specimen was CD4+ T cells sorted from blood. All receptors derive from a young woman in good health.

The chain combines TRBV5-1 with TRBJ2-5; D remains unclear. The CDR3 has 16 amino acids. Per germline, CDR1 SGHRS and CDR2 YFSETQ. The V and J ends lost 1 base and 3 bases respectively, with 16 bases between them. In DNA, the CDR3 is TGCGCCAGCAGCTTGCTATTAGGGATGCCGAAAGAGACCCAGTACTTC. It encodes CASSLLLGMPKETQYF.

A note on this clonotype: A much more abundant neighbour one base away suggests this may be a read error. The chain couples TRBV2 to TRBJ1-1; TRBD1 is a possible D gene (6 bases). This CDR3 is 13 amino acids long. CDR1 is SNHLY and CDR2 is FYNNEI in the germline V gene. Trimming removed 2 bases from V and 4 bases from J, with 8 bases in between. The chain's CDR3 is CASSEQGITEAFF. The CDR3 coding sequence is TGTGCCAGCAGTGAACAGGGGATCACTGAAGCTTTCTTT. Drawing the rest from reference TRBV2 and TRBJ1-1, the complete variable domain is EPEVTQTPSHQVTQMGQEVILRCVPISNHLYFYWYRQILGQKVEFLVSFYNNEISEKSEIFDDQFSVERPDGSNFTLKIRSTKLEDSAMYFCASSEQGITEAFFGQGTRLTVV.

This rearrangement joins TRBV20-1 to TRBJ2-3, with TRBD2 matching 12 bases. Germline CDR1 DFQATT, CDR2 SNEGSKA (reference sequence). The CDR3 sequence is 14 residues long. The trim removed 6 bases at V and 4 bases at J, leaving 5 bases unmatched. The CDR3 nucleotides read TGCAGTGCCAGACGACTAGCGGGAGCAGATACGCAGTATTTT. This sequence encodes CSARRLAGADTQYF.

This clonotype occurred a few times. This CDR3 reads CASSGPVSNQPQHF. The CDR3 region has the DNA TGTGCCAGCAGTGGTCCGGTTAGCAATCAGCCCCAGCATTTT. The chain couples TRBV2 to TRBJ1-5; the D is unclear. Germline V gene sequence: CDR1 SNHLY, CDR2 FYNNEI. With 4 bases removed from V and 0 bases from J, the gap between germline ends came to 7 bases. The CDR3 sequence is 14 residues long.

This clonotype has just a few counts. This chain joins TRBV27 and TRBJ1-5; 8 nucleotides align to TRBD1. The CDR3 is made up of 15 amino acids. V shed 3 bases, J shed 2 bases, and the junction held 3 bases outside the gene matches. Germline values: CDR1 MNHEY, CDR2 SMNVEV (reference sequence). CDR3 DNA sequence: TGTGCCAGCAGTTTCGGGACAGGAGGCAATCAGCCCCAGCATTTT. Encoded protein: CASSFGTGGNQPQHF.

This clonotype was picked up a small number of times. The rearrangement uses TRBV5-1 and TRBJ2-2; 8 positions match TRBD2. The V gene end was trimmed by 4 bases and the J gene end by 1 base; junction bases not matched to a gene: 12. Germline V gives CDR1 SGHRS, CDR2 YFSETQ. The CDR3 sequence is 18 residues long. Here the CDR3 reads CASSAISGTQWNTGELFF. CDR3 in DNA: TGCGCCAGCAGCGCTATTAGCGGGACGCAATGGAACACCGGGGAGCTGTTTTTT.

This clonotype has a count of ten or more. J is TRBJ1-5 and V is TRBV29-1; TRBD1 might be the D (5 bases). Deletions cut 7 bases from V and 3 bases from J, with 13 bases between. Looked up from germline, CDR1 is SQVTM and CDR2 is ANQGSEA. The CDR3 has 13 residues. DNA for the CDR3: TGCAGCGCGCAACCAGGGCCCAATCAGCCCCAGCATTTT. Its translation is CSAQPGPNQPQHF.

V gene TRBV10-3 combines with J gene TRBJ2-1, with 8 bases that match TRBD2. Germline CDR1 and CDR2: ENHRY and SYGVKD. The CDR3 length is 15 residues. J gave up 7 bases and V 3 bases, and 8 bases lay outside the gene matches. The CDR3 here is CAISEGLAGTNEQFF. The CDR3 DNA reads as TGTGCCATCAGTGAAGGGCTAGCGGGTACTAATGAGCAGTTCTTC.

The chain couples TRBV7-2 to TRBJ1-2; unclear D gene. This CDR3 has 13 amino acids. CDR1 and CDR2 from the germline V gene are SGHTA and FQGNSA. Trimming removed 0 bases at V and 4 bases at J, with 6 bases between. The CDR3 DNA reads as TGTGCCAGCAGCTTAGCGCAGCTCTATGGCTACACCTTC. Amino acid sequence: CASSLAQLYGYTF.

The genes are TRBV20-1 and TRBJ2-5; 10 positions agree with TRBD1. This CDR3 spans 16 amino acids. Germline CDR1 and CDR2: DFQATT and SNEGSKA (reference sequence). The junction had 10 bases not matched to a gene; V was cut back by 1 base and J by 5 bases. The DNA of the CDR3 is TGCAGTGCTAGAGGGGCGACAGGGGGCGCCGGGGAGACCCAGTACTTC. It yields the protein CSARGATGGAGETQYF.

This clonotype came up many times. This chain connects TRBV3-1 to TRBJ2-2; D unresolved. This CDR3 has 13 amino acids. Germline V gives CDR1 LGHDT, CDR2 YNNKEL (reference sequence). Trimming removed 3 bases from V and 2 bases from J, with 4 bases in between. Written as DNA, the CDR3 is TGTGCCAGCAGCCAGGGTAACACCGGGGAGCTGTTTTTT. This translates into CASSQGNTGELFF. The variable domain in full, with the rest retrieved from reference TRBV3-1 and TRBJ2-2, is DTAVSQTPKYLVTQMGNDKSIKCEQNLGHDTMYWYKQDSKKFLKIMFSYNNKELIINETVPNRFSPKSPDKAHLNLHINSLELGDSAVYFCASSQGNTGELFFGEGSRLTVL.

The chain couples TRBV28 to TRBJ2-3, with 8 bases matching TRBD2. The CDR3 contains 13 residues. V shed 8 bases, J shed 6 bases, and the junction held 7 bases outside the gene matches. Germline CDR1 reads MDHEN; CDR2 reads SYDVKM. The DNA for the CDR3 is TGTGCCAGCGAGCGGGAGCAGTTGGATACGCAGTATTTT. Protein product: CASEREQLDTQYF.

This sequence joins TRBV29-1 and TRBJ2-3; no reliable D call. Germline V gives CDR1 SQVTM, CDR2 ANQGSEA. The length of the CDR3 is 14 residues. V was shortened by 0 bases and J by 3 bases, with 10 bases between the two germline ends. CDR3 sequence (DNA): TGCAGCGTTGAAGAATCGTCGCCTACAGATACGCAGTATTTT. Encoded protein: CSVEESSPTDTQYF.

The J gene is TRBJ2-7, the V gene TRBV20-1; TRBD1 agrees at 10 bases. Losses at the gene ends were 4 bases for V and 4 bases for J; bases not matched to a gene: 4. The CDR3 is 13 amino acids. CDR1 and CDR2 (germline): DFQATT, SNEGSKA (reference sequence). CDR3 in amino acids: CSAIRDRGYEQYV. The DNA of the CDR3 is TGCAGTGCTATCCGGGACAGGGGTTACGAGCAGTACGTC.